This is a list of T cell receptor beta chains from one sample in a study of graft-versus-host responses after intestinal transplantation. Repertoires were generated with immunoSEQ multiplex PCR, while TCRdb's copy carries only in-frame clones and drops some. The sample records 35,000 to 45,000 clones, about 93% being singletons. Source: PBMCs, taken 16 days after intestinal transplant. Receptors were obtained from a human patient who received an intestinal transplant, so some T cells may come from the graft donor. Each CDR3 is given with its conserved first and last residue. Each record gives: V gene, J gene, D gene, CDR3 DNA, CDR3 protein. A D gene is named only where the DNA matches it firmly.

V gene: TRBV7-2
J gene: TRBJ1-2
D gene: TRBD1
CDR3 DNA: TGTGCCAGCAGCTTCCGGGACAGGGGGCCCGATGGCTACACCTTC
CDR3 protein: CASSFRDRGPDGYTF

V gene: TRBV28
J gene: TRBJ2-1
D gene: NA
CDR3 DNA: TGTGCCACCCAGGGGGGGCCAGCCTACAATGAGCAGTTCTTC
CDR3 protein: CATQGGPAYNEQFF

V gene: TRBV19
J gene: TRBJ1-1
D gene: NA
CDR3 DNA: TGTGCCAGTAGTATAGATACTGAGGGAAGGAGCACTGAAGCTTTCTTT
CDR3 protein: CASSIDTEGRSTEAFF

V gene: TRBV19
J gene: TRBJ2-7
D gene: NA
CDR3 DNA: TGTGCCAGTAGTATAAGTGGACAGTCTTCCTACGAGCAGTACTTC
CDR3 protein: CASSISGQSSYEQYF

V gene: TRBV4-3
J gene: TRBJ2-1
D gene: NA
CDR3 DNA: TGCGCCAGCAGCCAAGATCAAGTAGGACTAAGAGGTGAGCAGTTCTTC
CDR3 protein: CASSQDQVGLRGEQFF

V gene: TRBV30
J gene: TRBJ1-4
D gene: NA
CDR3 DNA: TGTGCCTGGAGTGTGGGCCCGGGGGGTGAAAAACTGTTTTTT
CDR3 protein: CAWSVGPGGEKLFF

V gene: TRBV5-4
J gene: TRBJ1-4
D gene: NA
CDR3 DNA: TGTGCCAGCAGCTTCGGGGGGCGCGCTGAAAAACTGTTTTTT
CDR3 protein: CASSFGGRAEKLFF

V gene: TRBV2
J gene: TRBJ1-5
D gene: NA
CDR3 DNA: TGTGCCAGCAGTGAACAAAGTACGAATCAGCCCCAGCATTTT
CDR3 protein: CASSEQSTNQPQHF

V gene: TRBV7-8
J gene: TRBJ2-1
D gene: TRBD2
CDR3 DNA: TGTGCATCCACGGGACTAGCGGTAGCCAATGAGCAGTTCTTC
CDR3 protein: CASTGLAVANEQFF

V gene: TRBV7-8
J gene: TRBJ2-7
D gene: TRBD2
CDR3 DNA: TGTGCCAGCAGCAAAAGCGGGAGACTACCGTACGAGCAGTACTTC
CDR3 protein: CASSKSGRLPYEQYF

V gene: TRBV15
J gene: TRBJ1-1
D gene: NA
CDR3 DNA: TGTGCCACCAGCAGAGATCTCCGGGAAAACACTGAAGCTTTCTTT
CDR3 protein: CATSRDLRENTEAFF

V gene: TRBV5-4
J gene: TRBJ1-2
D gene: NA
CDR3 DNA: TGTGCCAGCAGCTTTCGGGCGGGGGGGAGCTATGGCTACACCTTC
CDR3 protein: CASSFRAGGSYGYTF

V gene: TRBV9
J gene: TRBJ2-2
D gene: NA
CDR3 DNA: TGTGCCAGCAGCCCTAGATCTGGTGGGGCTGCCGGGGAGCTGTTTTTT
CDR3 protein: CASSPRSGGAAGELFF

V gene: TRBV11-2
J gene: TRBJ2-3
D gene: TRBD2
CDR3 DNA: TGTGCCAGCAGCTTAAATAGCGGGAGGGTCGGGGATACGCAGTATTTT
CDR3 protein: CASSLNSGRVGDTQYF

V gene: TRBV9
J gene: TRBJ2-1
D gene: TRBD1
CDR3 DNA: TGTGCCAGCAGCGTAGGAGGGGGCAGCTACAATGAGCAGTTCTTC
CDR3 protein: CASSVGGGSYNEQFF

V gene: TRBV30
J gene: TRBJ2-1
D gene: NA
CDR3 DNA: TGTGCCTGGACCCTGGGAGGGGGCGATGAGCAGTTCTTC
CDR3 protein: CAWTLGGGDEQFF

V gene: TRBV9
J gene: TRBJ2-2
D gene: TRBD2
CDR3 DNA: TGTGCCAGCAGCGGAGAAAGGACTAGCGGGGCCACCGGGGAGCTGTTTTTT
CDR3 protein: CASSGERTSGATGELFF

V gene: TRBV5-6
J gene: TRBJ1-1
D gene: NA
CDR3 DNA: TGTGCCAGCAGCTTGGGCGTCGGGGCTTCCACTGAAGCTTTCTTT
CDR3 protein: CASSLGVGASTEAFF

V gene: TRBV25-1
J gene: TRBJ2-7
D gene: TRBD2
CDR3 DNA: TGTGCCAGCAGCCTCCCGACTAGCGGGTCAGACTCCTACGAGCAGTACTTC
CDR3 protein: CASSLPTSGSDSYEQYF